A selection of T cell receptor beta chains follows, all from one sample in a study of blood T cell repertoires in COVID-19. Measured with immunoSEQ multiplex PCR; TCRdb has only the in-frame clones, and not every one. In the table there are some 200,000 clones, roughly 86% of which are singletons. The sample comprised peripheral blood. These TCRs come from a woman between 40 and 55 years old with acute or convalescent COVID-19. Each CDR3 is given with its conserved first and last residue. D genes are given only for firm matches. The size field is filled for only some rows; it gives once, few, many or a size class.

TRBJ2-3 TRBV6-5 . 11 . CASSYLDTQYF TGTGCCAGCAGTTACCTAGATACGCAGTATTTT
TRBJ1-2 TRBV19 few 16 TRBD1 CASSISGTGGGYGYTF TGTGCCAGTAGTATCTCCGGGACAGGTGGCGGCTATGGCTACACCTTC
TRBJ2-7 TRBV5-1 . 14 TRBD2 CASSPGGGSYEQYF TGCGCCAGCAGCCCCGGGGGGGGTTCCTACGAGCAGTACTTC
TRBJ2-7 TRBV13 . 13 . CASSPRISYEQYF TGTGCCAGCAGCCCTAGGATTTCCTACGAGCAGTACTTC
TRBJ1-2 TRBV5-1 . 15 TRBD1 CASSITGTGGNGYTF TGCGCCAGCAGCATCACCGGGACAGGGGGCAATGGCTACACCTTC
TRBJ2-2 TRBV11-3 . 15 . CASSLVGGGAGELFF TGTGCCAGCAGCTTAGTAGGAGGTGGGGCCGGGGAGCTGTTTTTT
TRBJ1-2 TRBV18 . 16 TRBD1 CASSPLGTGADYGYTF TGTGCCAGCTCACCTCTAGGGACAGGGGCCGACTATGGCTACACCTTC
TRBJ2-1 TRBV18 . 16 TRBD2 CASSPPTSGTYNEQFF TGTGCCAGCTCACCCCCGACTAGCGGGACCTACAATGAGCAGTTCTTC
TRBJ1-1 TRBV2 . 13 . CASSSRENTEAFF TGTGCCAGCAGTTCCAGGGAGAACACTGAAGCTTTCTTT
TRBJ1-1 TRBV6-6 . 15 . CASSYFRQGSTEAFF TGTGCCAGCAGTTACTTTAGGCAGGGGAGCACTGAAGCTTTCTTT
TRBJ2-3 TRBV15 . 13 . CATSRGGPDTQYF TGTGCCACCAGCAGAGGGGGGCCAGATACGCAGTATTTT
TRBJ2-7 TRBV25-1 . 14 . CASSASGKTYEQYF TGTGCCAGCAGTGCTTCGGGGAAAACCTACGAGCAGTACTTC
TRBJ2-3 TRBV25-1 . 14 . CASSEYASADTQYF TGTGCCAGCAGTGAATATGCGTCCGCAGATACGCAGTATTTT
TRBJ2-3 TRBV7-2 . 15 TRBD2 CASSLETGSGNTQYF TGTGCCAGCAGCTTAGAAACGGGTAGCGGGAATACGCAGTATTTT
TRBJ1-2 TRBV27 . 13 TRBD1 CASSLGQTLGYTF TGTGCCAGCAGTCTGGGACAGACACTGGGCTACACCTTC
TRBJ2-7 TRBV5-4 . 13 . CASSLAGTYEQYF TGTGCCAGCAGCTTGGCGGGTACCTACGAGCAGTACTTC
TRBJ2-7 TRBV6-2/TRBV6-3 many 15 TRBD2 CASSLGTSGEYEQYF TGTGCCAGCAGTCTTGGGACTAGCGGGGAATACGAGCAGTACTTC
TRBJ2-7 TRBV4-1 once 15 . CASSQEVLVLYEQYF TGCGCCAGCAGCCAAGAGGTGCTAGTTCTATACGAGCAGTACTTC
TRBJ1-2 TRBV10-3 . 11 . CAISAGDGYTF TGTGCCATCAGTGCCGGAGATGGCTACACCTTC
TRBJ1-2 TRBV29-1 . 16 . CSVEVVQGSANYGYTF TGCAGCGTTGAGGTAGTCCAGGGATCAGCTAACTATGGCTACACCTTC
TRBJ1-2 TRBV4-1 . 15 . CASSLRSERADGYTF TGCGCCAGCAGCCTTCGTTCTGAGAGGGCGGATGGCTACACCTTC
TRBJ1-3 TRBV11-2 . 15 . CASSFGGDSGNTIYF TGTGCCAGCAGCTTTGGCGGTGACTCTGGAAACACCATATATTTT
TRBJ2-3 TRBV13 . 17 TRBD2 CASSLGFLRGGRNTQYF TGTGCCAGCAGCTTAGGCTTCCTGCGGGGGGGCCGAAATACGCAGTATTTT
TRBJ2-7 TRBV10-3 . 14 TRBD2 CAISEREGLDEQYF TGTGCCATCAGTGAGCGGGAGGGGCTGGACGAGCAGTACTTC
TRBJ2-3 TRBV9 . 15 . CASSVDGRSTDTQYF TGTGCCAGCAGCGTAGATGGGAGAAGCACAGATACGCAGTATTTT
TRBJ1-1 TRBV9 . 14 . CASSVQVTNTEAFF TGTGCCAGCAGCGTGCAGGTAACGAACACTGAAGCTTTCTTT
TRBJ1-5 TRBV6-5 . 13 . CASSNRFNQPQHF TGTGCCAGCAGTAACAGGTTCAATCAGCCCCAGCATTTT
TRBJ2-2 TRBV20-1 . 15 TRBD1 CSASDPAGGTGELFF TGCAGTGCTAGTGATCCGGCAGGGGGAACCGGGGAGCTGTTTTTT
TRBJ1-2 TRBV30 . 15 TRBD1 CAWSPRGGPNYGYTF TGTGCCTGGAGCCCGCGAGGGGGCCCCAACTATGGCTACACCTTC
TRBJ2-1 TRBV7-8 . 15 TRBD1 CASSLRQGVYNEQFF TGTGCCAGCAGCTTACGACAGGGGGTCTACAATGAGCAGTTCTTC
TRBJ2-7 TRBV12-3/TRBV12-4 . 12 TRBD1 CASRLDRDEQYF TGTGCCAGCAGACTGGACAGGGACGAGCAGTACTTC
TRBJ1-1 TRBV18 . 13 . CASSLRLDTEAFF TGTGCCAGCTCCCTTCGTCTCGACACTGAAGCTTTCTTT
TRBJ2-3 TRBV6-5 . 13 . CASNQLETDTQYF TGTGCCAGCAACCAACTAGAAACAGATACGCAGTATTTT
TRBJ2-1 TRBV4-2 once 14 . CASSEDYLGDEQFF TGTGCCAGCAGCGAGGACTATCTTGGGGATGAGCAGTTCTTC
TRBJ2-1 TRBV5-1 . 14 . CASSPDSSYNEQFF TGCGCCAGCAGTCCGGACAGCTCCTACAATGAGCAGTTCTTC
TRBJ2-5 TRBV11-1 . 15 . CASSFVRGGQETQYF TGTGCCAGCAGCTTCGTAAGGGGTGGTCAAGAGACCCAGTACTTC
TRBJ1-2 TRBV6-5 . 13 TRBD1 CASSYPGTGLLTF TGTGCCAGCAGTTACCCCGGGACAGGTCTTCTCACCTTC